These T cell receptor beta chains were read from a single sample in a study of blood T cell repertoires in COVID-19. Method: immunoSEQ multiplex PCR; TCRdb's copy keeps in-frame clones and lacks some. Among 53,000 or so clones, roughly nine tenths were seen once, and the ten largest hold over 3%. Sequencing used peripheral blood. Receptors originate from a human donor in a cohort sampled during active COVID-19. Each CDR3 is given with its conserved first and last residue. The order of the fields is J gene, D gene, V gene, clone size, CDR3 DNA, CDR3 protein. The D gene is left open where the match is weak. Only part of the rows carry a size: once, few, many, or a class if the clone is expanded.

>TRBJ1-3|.|TRBV2|.
TGTGCCAGCCGGGGACTCAGAGCAGGAAACACCATATATTTT
CASRGLRAGNTIYF
>TRBJ1-6|TRBD1|TRBV3-1/TRBV3-2|.
TGTGCCAGCAGCCAAGACTATGGGACAGGGAATTCACCCCTCCACTTT
CASSQDYGTGNSPLHF
>TRBJ2-2|.|TRBV19|.
TGTGCCAGTAGTATCGGACAGTATCTAACCGGGGAGCTGTTTTTT
CASSIGQYLTGELFF
>TRBJ1-1|TRBD1|TRBV29-1|.
TGCAGCGTTGGGGACAGAGCCCCCACTGAAGCTTTCTTT
CSVGDRAPTEAFF
>TRBJ2-2|.|TRBV9|.
TGTGCCAGCAGCGTAGAAAAAGTCGGGATGAACACCGGGGAGCTGTTTTTT
CASSVEKVGMNTGELFF
>TRBJ1-3|.|TRBV7-2|.
TGTGCCAGCAGCTTGGAACCGGGACTTACTGGAAACACCATATATTTT
CASSLEPGLTGNTIYF
>TRBJ1-3|TRBD1|TRBV2|.
TGTGCCAGCAGCTCCGACAGGGTAAACACCATATATTTT
CASSSDRVNTIYF
>TRBJ2-1|.|TRBV6-2/TRBV6-3|.
TGTGCCAGCAGTTATTACAGGGTCAGCTCCTACAATGAGCAGTTCTTC
CASSYYRVSSYNEQFF
>TRBJ1-6|.|TRBV6-5|.
TGTGCCAGCAACCCAACCAGGGATTCACCCCTCCACTTT
CASNPTRDSPLHF
>TRBJ2-5|TRBD1|TRBV6-2/TRBV6-3|.
TGTGCCAGCAGTTTTGGGACAGAGGAAGAGACCCAGTACTTC
CASSFGTEEETQYF
>TRBJ1-6|TRBD1|TRBV3-1/TRBV3-2|.
TGTGCCAGCAGCCAAGAATTTCAGGGGGTGTCCTATAATTCACCCCTCCACTTT
CASSQEFQGVSYNSPLHF
>TRBJ2-1|.|TRBV12-2|.
TGTGCAAGTCGCTTTCAGACTTGGAGATGGGACAATGAGCAGTTCTTC
CASRFQTWRWDNEQFF
>TRBJ2-7|TRBD1|TRBV28|.
TGTGCCAGCAGTCCCGGGACAGATCCCTACGAGCAGTACTTC
CASSPGTDPYEQYF
>TRBJ2-2|.|TRBV24-1|.
TGTGCCACCTCTTCCGGCGGGGAGCTGTTTTTT
CATSSGGELFF
>TRBJ2-5|.|TRBV6-5|.
TGTGCCACGTCCAGGGGCCGCCAAGAGACCCAGTACTTC
CATSRGRQETQYF
>TRBJ2-1|.|TRBV5-3|.
TGTGCCAGAAGCCCATACCCGGTAGCGAGTACGAATGAGCAGTTCTTC
CARSPYPVASTNEQFF
>TRBJ2-1|TRBD2|TRBV5-4|.
TGTGCCAGCAGCTCCTCGACTAGCGCCCAGGGTGAGCAGTTCTTC
CASSSSTSAQGEQFF
>TRBJ2-3|.|TRBV7-8|.
TGTGCCAGCAGCCCATCCACAGATACGCAGTATTTT
CASSPSTDTQYF
>TRBJ1-1|TRBD1|TRBV4-1|.
TGCGCCAGCAGCTTATACTTACCCGGGACAGGGATTTGGGGCACTGAAGCTTTCTTT
CASSLYLPGTGIWGTEAFF
>TRBJ1-3|TRBD1|TRBV4-3|once
TGCGCCAGCAGCCCGGGACAGGGGGAGTGGGCTGGAAACACCATATATTTT
CASSPGQGEWAGNTIYF
>TRBJ1-2|TRBD1|TRBV4-3|.
TGCGCCAGCAGACGGGACAGAATAGACTATGGCTACACCTTC
CASRRDRIDYGYTF
>TRBJ2-5|TRBD2|TRBV24-1|.
TGTGCCACCAGTGAAACGCGGGGGCAAGAGACCCAGTACTTC
CATSETRGQETQYF
>TRBJ2-7|.|TRBV5-6|.
TGTGCCAGCAGCTTCTTTATCTCACTGGAGGAATACGAGCAGTACTTC
CASSFFISLEEYEQYF
>TRBJ1-5|.|TRBV7-8|.
TGTGCCAGCAGCCTAACTGGGCCCTCGAGTCGCGATCAGCCCCAGCATTTT
CASSLTGPSSRDQPQHF
>TRBJ2-1|TRBD2|TRBV19|.
TGTGCCAGTAGTATGCGGGGGTCTACGCCCCTAATCTCCTACAATGAGCAGTTCTTC
CASSMRGSTPLISYNEQFF